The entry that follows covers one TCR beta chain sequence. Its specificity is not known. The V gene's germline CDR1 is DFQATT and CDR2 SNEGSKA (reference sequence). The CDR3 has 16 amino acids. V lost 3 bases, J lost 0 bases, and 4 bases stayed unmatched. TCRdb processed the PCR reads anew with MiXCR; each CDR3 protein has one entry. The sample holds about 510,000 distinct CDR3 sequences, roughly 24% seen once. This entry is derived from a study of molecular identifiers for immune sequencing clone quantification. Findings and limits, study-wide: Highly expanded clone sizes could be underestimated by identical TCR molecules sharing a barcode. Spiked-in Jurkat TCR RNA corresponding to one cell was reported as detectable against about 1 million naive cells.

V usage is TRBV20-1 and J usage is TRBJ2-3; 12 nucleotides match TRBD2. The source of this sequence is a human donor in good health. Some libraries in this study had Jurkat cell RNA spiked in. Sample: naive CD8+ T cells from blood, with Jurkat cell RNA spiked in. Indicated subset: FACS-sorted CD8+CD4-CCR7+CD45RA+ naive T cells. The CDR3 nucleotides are TGCAGTGCTAGGACTAGCGGGGGCCCTAGCACAGATACGCAGTATTTT. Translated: CSARTSGGPSTDTQYF.